What follows are 2 T cell receptor beta chains derived from one specimen sequenced in a study of T cell changes during pregnancy in multiple sclerosis. The method was immunoSEQ multiplex PCR; TCRdb's version includes in-frame clones alone and lacks a portion of them. In the table there are 29,000 or so clones, approximately 92% of which are singletons. The material sequenced was CD8+ T cells from peripheral blood mononuclear cells, taken before pregnancy. The receptors were sampled from a female donor with multiple sclerosis, enrolled in a pregnancy study.

The gene calls are TRBV27 and TRBJ2-7; D is perhaps TRBD1 (6 bases). Germline CDR1 reads MNHEY; CDR2 reads SMNVEV (reference sequence). Between the trimmed V and J ends, which lost 5 bases and 6 bases, there was a span of 11 bases. The CDR3 spans 12 residues. CDR3 nucleotides: TGTGCCAGCAGTATAACAGGGAGCGAGCAGTACTTC. Translating it yields CASSITGSEQYF.

V usage is TRBV4-1 and J usage is TRBJ2-5; 7 positions agree with TRBD1. Germline assignment: CDR1 MGHRA and CDR2 YSYEKL. V shed 0 bases and J 5 bases; nucleotides not matched to a gene: 6. The CDR3 spans 15 residues. The CDR3 reads CASSQDPGQVETQYF. The DNA for the CDR3 is TGCGCCAGCAGCCAAGATCCCGGACAGGTCGAGACCCAGTACTTC.